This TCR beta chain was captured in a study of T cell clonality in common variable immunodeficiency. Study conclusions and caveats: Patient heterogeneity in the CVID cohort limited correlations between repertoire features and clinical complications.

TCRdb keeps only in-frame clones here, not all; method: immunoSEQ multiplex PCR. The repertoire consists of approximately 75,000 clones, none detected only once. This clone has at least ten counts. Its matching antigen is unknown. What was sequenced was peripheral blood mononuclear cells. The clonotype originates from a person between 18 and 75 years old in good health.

The CDR3 bases that were read are TGTGCCAGCTCACCAAGTAGAGGACAGAGTTCGAATCAGCCC. Amino acid sequence: CASSPSRGQSSNQP. The whole CDR3 protein is CASSPSRGQSSNQPQHF. This sequence joins TRBV18 and TRBJ1-5; TRBD1 is a possible D gene (6 bases). The DNA ends 3 residues before the CDR3 does, and the rest of the CDR3 is filled in from the germline J gene. This CDR3 is 17 amino acids long. V was pared by 2 bases and J by 4 bases, with 18 bases between. CDR1 and CDR2 (germline): KGHSH, LQKENI. Looking up the rest from reference TRBV18 and TRBJ1-5 gives the full variable domain: NAGVMQNPRHLVRRRGQEARLRCSPMKGHSHVYWYRQLPEEGLKFMVYLQKENIIDESGMPKERFSAEFPKEGPSILRIQQVVRGDSAAYFCASSPSRGQSSNQPQHFGDGTRLSIL.